Each of the 15 T cell receptor beta chains below was sequenced from the same sample in a study of early T cells in non-severe SARS-CoV-2 infection. TCRdb analysed the 5' RACE reads with MiXCR anew, one entry per CDR3 protein. The sample consists of 90,000 to 130,000 distinct CDR3 sequences, 10% to 15% of them appearing once. Sequences were derived from whole blood, sampled at baseline. Receptors originate from an adult who was a healthcare worker with PCR-confirmed SARS-CoV-2 infection or an uninfected control (not recorded which).

CDR3: CASSWTGWSTDTQYF. In nucleotides, the CDR3 is TGTGCCAGCAGCTGGACAGGGTGGTCCACAGATACGCAGTATTTT. The chain links TRBV7-9 to TRBJ2-3, with 8 bases that match TRBD1. CDR1 and CDR2 from the germline V gene are SEHNR and FQNEAQ (reference sequence). The V gene end was trimmed by 4 bases and the J gene end by 2 bases; junction bases not matched to a gene: 5. This CDR3 spans 15 amino acids. Filled out from reference TRBV7-9 and TRBJ2-3, the complete variable domain reads DTGVSQNPRHKITKRGQNVTFRCDPISEHNRLYWYRQTLGQGPEFLTYFQNEAQLEKSRLLSDRFSAERPKGSFSTLEIQRTEQGDSAMYLCASSWTGWSTDTQYFGPGTRLTVL.

The V and J genes are TRBV29-1 and TRBJ1-3; 8 bases line up with TRBD1. The CDR3 is 14 residues long. Germline CDR1 reads SQVTM; CDR2 reads ANQGSEA. With 6 bases clipped from V and 4 bases from J, the junction kept 8 bases outside the gene matches. CDR3 loop: CSVFDRGRGNTIYF. DNA of the CDR3: TGCAGCGTGTTTGACAGGGGAAGAGGAAACACCATATATTTT.

This clonotype has at least ten counts. The chain is built from TRBV27 and TRBJ2-7, with TRBD1 matching over 8 bases. The CDR3 is 14 amino acids. The V gene's germline CDR1 is MNHEY and CDR2 SMNVEV (reference sequence). With V trimmed by 5 bases and J by 3 bases, 6 bases remained unmatched. CDR3 sequence (DNA): TGTGCCAGCAGTGCCGGACAGGGAGGCTACGAGCAGTACTTC. This encodes CASSAGQGGYEQYF.

There are many counts of this clonotype. The chain links TRBV7-9 to TRBJ1-2; D possibly corresponds to TRBD1 (5 bases). Looked up from germline, CDR1 is SEHNR and CDR2 is FQNEAQ (reference sequence). The CDR3 covers 13 residues. The V gene lost 5 bases and the J gene lost 2 bases, with 9 bases spanning the gap. This chain's CDR3 is CASSPRDNYGYTF. CDR3 bases: TGTGCCAGCAGCCCCCGGGACAACTATGGCTACACCTTC. The full variable domain, in which reference TRBV7-9 and TRBJ1-2 provide the parts outside the CDR3, is DTGVSQNPRHKITKRGQNVTFRCDPISEHNRLYWYRQTLGQGPEFLTYFQNEAQLEKSRLLSDRFSAERPKGSFSTLEIQRTEQGDSAMYLCASSPRDNYGYTFGSGTRLTVV.

This chain uses TRBV12-5 with TRBJ1-1; D possibly corresponds to TRBD1 (5 bases). Germline CDR1 and CDR2: LGHNT and FRNRAP. Trimming shortened V by 2 bases and J by 0 bases, and 16 bases separated the two germline ends. This CDR3 is built from 17 residues. The DNA of the CDR3 is TGTGCTAGTGGTTTGCAGCCCGGGACGGCGATGAACACTGAAGCTTTCTTT. It codes for CASGLQPGTAMNTEAFF. Looking up the rest from reference TRBV12-5 and TRBJ1-1 gives the full variable domain: DARVTQTPRHKVTEMGQEVTMRCQPILGHNTVFWYRQTMMQGLELLAYFRNRAPLDDSGMPKDRFSAEMPDATLATLKIQPSEPRDSAVYFCASGLQPGTAMNTEAFFGQGTRLTVV.

The chain links TRBV7-8 to TRBJ1-1, with D possibly TRBD1 on 5 matching bases. Trimming stripped 3 bases from V and 2 bases from J, with 10 bases between. The germline V gene encodes CDR1 SGHVS and CDR2 FQNEAQ. This CDR3 is 14 amino acids long. The CDR3, as DNA: TGTGCCAGCAGCTTTAGAAGGGGAAACACTGAAGCTTTCTTT. It translates to CASSFRRGNTEAFF.

This sequence joins TRBV5-1 and TRBJ2-3, with D uncertain. This CDR3 region has 13 residues. The germline V gene encodes CDR1 SGHRS and CDR2 YFSETQ. The germline V and J ends were trimmed by 4 bases and 3 bases, with 9 bases remaining between them. CDR3 protein: CASSLSRTDTQYF. The CDR3 DNA reads TGCGCCAGCAGCCTATCTCGGACAGATACGCAGTATTTT.

This clonotype has more than one count but fewer than ten. The chain carries TRBV5-1 and TRBJ2-7, with TRBD2 matching over 10 bases. CDR1 and CDR2 (germline): SGHRS, YFSETQ. The CDR3 contains 15 residues. The V and J ends lost 4 bases and 6 bases, in that order; junction bases with no gene match: 10. The CDR3 DNA reads TGCGCCAGCAGCGCCTCTCTAGCGGGAGTTCCCGAGCAGTACTTC. This translates into CASSASLAGVPEQYF.

This clonotype was recorded a few times. J is TRBJ2-3 and V is TRBV20-1; D is undetermined. The V and J ends lost 7 bases and 0 bases respectively, with 14 bases between them. The CDR3 has 14 residues. Per the germline V gene, CDR1 is DFQATT and CDR2 is SNEGSKA (reference sequence). As DNA, the CDR3 is TGCAGTGATCGACCTATTACCAGCACAGATACGCAGTATTTT. Translating gives CSDRPITSTDTQYF.

This clonotype occurred many times. The chain links TRBV3-1 to TRBJ2-3, with TRBD2 identical over 7 bases. This CDR3 has 15 amino acids. The V segment lost 5 bases and the J segment 7 bases; nucleotides outside the gene matches: 12. Germline-derived CDR1 and CDR2 are LGHDT and YNNKEL (reference sequence). In DNA, the CDR3 is TGTGCCAGCAGCTCGCGGGGGACCGATCCTTATACGCAGTATTTT. Protein: CASSSRGTDPYTQYF.

At least ten counts were recorded for this clonotype. The V and J genes are TRBV12-3 or TRBV12-4 and TRBJ1-2, with 7 bases identical to TRBD1. The CDR3 loop spans 15 amino acids. V lost 7 bases and J lost 2; bases outside the gene matches: 10. CDR3 DNA sequence: TGTGCCAGCACCAGGGGGGACAGCCGAAACTATGGCTACACCTTC. Residues: CASTRGDSRNYGYTF.

This rearrangement joins TRBV5-1 to TRBJ1-1; 7 nucleotides match TRBD1. Germline values: CDR1 SGHRS, CDR2 YFSETQ. This CDR3 has 15 residues. V was pared by 1 base and J by 4 bases, with 7 bases of the junction left unmatched. DNA for the CDR3: TGCGCCAGCAGCTTGATACCGGGACAGACCACTGAAGCTTTCTTT. It specifies CASSLIPGQTTEAFF. Full variable domain (remainder filled in from reference TRBV5-1 and TRBJ1-1): KAGVTQTPRYLIKTRGQQVTLSCSPISGHRSVSWYQQTPGQGLQFLFEYFSETQRNKGNFPGRFSGRQFSNSRSEMNVSTLELGDSALYLCASSLIPGQTTEAFFGQGTRLTVV.

The chain combines TRBV28 with TRBJ2-7; 7 positions agree with TRBD2. The CDR3 is made up of 13 amino acids. The V gene's germline CDR1 is MDHEN and CDR2 SYDVKM. With V trimmed by 7 bases and J by 7 bases, 10 bases remained unmatched. In DNA form, the CDR3 reads TGTGCCAGCAATTCGGCGGGAGTGCGGGAGCAGTACTTC. This encodes CASNSAGVREQYF.

The chain is built from TRBV30 and TRBJ1-1; weak D call: TRBD1 (5 bases). The germline gives CDR1 GTSNPN, CDR2 SVGIG (reference sequence). This CDR3 is 13 amino acids long. Deletions cut 2 bases from V and 1 base from J, with 8 bases between. The CDR3 DNA reads as TGTGCCTGGAGTCCGGGGGGGAACACTGAAGCTTTCTTT. Translating it yields CAWSPGGNTEAFF.

This clonotype was seen more than once but under ten times. This chain joins TRBV3-1 and TRBJ2-1, with a tentative D call TRBD2 (5 bases). V lost 8 bases and J 10 bases, leaving 9 bases between the germline ends. Germline V lookup: CDR1 LGHDT, CDR2 YNNKEL (reference sequence). This CDR3 comprises 10 residues. The CDR3, as DNA: TGTGCCAGCGGGAGAGGGGAGCAGTTCTTC. Translation gives CASGRGEQFF.